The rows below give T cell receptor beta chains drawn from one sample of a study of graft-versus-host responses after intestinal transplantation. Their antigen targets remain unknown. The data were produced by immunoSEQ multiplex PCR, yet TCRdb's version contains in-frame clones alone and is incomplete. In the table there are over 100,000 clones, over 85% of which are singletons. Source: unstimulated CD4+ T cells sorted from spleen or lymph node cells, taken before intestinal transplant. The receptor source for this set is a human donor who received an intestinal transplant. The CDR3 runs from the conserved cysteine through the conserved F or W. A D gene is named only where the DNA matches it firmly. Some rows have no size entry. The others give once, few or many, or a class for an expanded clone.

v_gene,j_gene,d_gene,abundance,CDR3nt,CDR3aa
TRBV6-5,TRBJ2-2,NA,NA,TGTGCCAGCAGTTGGGAGGGGGCCGGGGAGCTGTTTTTT,CASSWEGAGELFF
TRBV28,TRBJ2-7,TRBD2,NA,TGTGCCAGCAGTTTGCTAGCGGGTCTGAGCTCCTACGAGCAGTACTTC,CASSLLAGLSSYEQYF
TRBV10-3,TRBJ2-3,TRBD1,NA,TGTGCCATCAGCGGGACAGCGAACACAGATACGCAGTATTTT,CAISGTANTDTQYF
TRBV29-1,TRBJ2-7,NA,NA,TGCAGCGTTCTTATCAGGACAGAAAAATACGAGCAGTACTTC,CSVLIRTEKYEQYF
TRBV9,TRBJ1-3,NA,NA,TGTGCCAGCAGCCCCTGGGGGAGGGCAAGCTCTGGAAACACCATATATTTT,CASSPWGRASSGNTIYF
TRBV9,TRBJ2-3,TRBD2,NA,TGTGCCAGCAGCGCGGGGGCCGGACTAGCGAAATCAGATACGCAGTATTTT,CASSAGAGLAKSDTQYF
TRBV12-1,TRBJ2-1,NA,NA,TGTGCCAGCAGCGTCTATAGCGGAAGCTCCTACAATGAGCAGTTCTTC,CASSVYSGSSYNEQFF
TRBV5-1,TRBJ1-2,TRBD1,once,TGCGCCAGCAGCGGAAGGACAGGCTACACTCTAACCTTC,CASSGRTGYTLTF
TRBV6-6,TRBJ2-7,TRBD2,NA,TGTGCCAGCAGTCGAGAGCGGGGCTCCTACGAGCAGTACTTC,CASSRERGSYEQYF
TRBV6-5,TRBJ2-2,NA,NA,TGTGCCAGCAGTTACTCGCAGGGTTGGCGCGGGGAGCTGTTTTTT,CASSYSQGWRGELFF
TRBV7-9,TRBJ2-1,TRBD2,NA,TGTGCCAGCAGCCGACTAGCGGGCGATGAGCAGTTCTTC,CASSRLAGDEQFF
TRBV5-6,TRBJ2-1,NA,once,TGTGCCAGCAGGGGGGGGCGGGACTCTCAATACAATGAGCAGTTCTTC,CASRGGRDSQYNEQFF
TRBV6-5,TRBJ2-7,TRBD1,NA,TGTGCCACCCCGACAGGGAGCGACGAGCAGTACTTC,CATPTGSDEQYF
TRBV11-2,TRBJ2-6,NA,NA,TGTGCCAGCAGCTTAAGGTCTGGGGCCAACGTCCTGACTTTC,CASSLRSGANVLTF
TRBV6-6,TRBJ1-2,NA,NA,TGTGCCAGCAGCGCCCCGGTAGGGAGCGAGGGCTACACCTTC,CASSAPVGSEGYTF
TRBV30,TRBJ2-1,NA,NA,TGTGCCTGGAGTGTGAAGGAGCAGTTCTTC,CAWSVKEQFF
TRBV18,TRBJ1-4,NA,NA,TGTGCCAGCTCACCTATCCCAGACAGCCGAAAACTGTTTTTT,CASSPIPDSRKLFF
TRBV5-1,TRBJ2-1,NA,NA,TGCGCCAGCACACAACTAAATGAGCAGTTCTTC,CASTQLNEQFF
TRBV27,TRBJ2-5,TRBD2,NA,TGTGCCAGCAAAAACGGAGGACTAGCCCCAGAGACCCAGTACTTC,CASKNGGLAPETQYF
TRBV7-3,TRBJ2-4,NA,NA,TGTGCCAGCAGCTTAGTGGCGGGAGAGGGGGACAACATTCAGTACTTC,CASSLVAGEGDNIQYF
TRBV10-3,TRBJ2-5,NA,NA,TGTGCCATCAGTAGGCCGCAAGAGACCCAGTACTTC,CAISRPQETQYF
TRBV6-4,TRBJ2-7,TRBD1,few,TGTGCCAGTACGCGGACAGGGAACTACGAGCAGTACTTC,CASTRTGNYEQYF
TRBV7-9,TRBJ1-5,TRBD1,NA,TGTGCCAGCAGCACGGACAGGGCCAATCAGCCCCAGCATTTT,CASSTDRANQPQHF
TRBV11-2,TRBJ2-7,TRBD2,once,TGTGCCAGCAGCTTTCTGGGTGGCGGGAGGGCCTACGAGCAGTACTTC,CASSFLGGGRAYEQYF
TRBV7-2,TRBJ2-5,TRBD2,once,TGTGCCAGCAGCTCACCTAATCGGACTAGCGGGAGGCCGCACGAGACCCAGTACTTC,CASSSPNRTSGRPHETQYF
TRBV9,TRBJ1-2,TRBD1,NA,TGTGCCAGCAGCTTATATTTTTCGTGGCAGGGGGATGGCTACACCTTC,CASSLYFSWQGDGYTF
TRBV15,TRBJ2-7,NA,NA,TGTGCCACCAGCAGAGGGGTTAGCGCGGTTGAAAATTTC,CATSRGVSAVENF
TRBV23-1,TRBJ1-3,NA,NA,TGCGCCAGCGGTCCGGGGGAGAACACCATATATTTT,CASGPGENTIYF
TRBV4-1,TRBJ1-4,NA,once,TGCGCCAGCAGCCAAGAGCCGGGGGGCGTGCCCAATGAAAAACTGTTTTTT,CASSQEPGGVPNEKLFF
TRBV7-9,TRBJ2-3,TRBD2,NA,TGTGCCAGCAGCTCCAGCGGGGTACGCACAGATACGCAGTATTTT,CASSSSGVRTDTQYF
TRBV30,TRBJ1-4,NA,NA,TGTGCCTGGAGGCGGGAGGGGATAGTCGAAAAACTGTTTTTT,CAWRREGIVEKLFF
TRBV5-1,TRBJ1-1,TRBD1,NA,TGCGCCAGCAGCCCGGGACAGTGGACGGGAACTGAAGCTTTCTTT,CASSPGQWTGTEAFF
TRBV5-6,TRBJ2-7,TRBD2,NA,TGTGCCAGCACAAGACTTAAAGGGGCGGGAGTATCCGAGCAGTACTTC,CASTRLKGAGVSEQYF
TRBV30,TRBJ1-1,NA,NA,TGTGCCTGGAGTTCCTGGGGGGGTAACACTGAAGCTTTCTTT,CAWSSWGGNTEAFF
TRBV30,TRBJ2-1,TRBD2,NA,TGTGCCTGGAGTCCTTTCTTGACTAGCGGGAGGATCTATGAGCAGTTCTTC,CAWSPFLTSGRIYEQFF
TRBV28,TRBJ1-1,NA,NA,TGTGCCAGCAGTTTATTGAACAGGGAAGCTTTCTTT,CASSLLNREAFF
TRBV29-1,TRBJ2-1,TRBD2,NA,TGCAGCGTTAGCGGGACGAATGAGCAGTTCTTC,CSVSGTNEQFF
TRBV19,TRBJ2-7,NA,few,TGTGCCAGTAGTATAGATCTAGGCTCCTACGAGCAGTACTTC,CASSIDLGSYEQYF
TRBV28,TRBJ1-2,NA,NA,TGTGCCAGCAGTTTTTGGGCAGAAGGCTACACCTTC,CASSFWAEGYTF
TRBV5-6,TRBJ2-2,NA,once,TGTGCCAGCAGCTTGGACAGGGCCACCGGGGAGCTGTTTTTT,CASSLDRATGELFF
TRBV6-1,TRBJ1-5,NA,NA,TGTGCCAGCAGTGTCACTGAGGGACAGCCCCAGCATTTT,CASSVTEGQPQHF
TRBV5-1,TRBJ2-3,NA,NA,TGCGCCAGCAGCTTGGGTGTAGCGAAGACGCAGTATTTT,CASSLGVAKTQYF
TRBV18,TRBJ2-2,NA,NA,TGTGCCAGCTCACCACCGATAGGCGCCGGGGAGCTGTTTTTT,CASSPPIGAGELFF
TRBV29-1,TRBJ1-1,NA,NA,TGCAGCGTTCAGTCACGGACAGTCCTGAACACTGAAGCTTTCTTT,CSVQSRTVLNTEAFF
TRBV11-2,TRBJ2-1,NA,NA,TGTGCCAGCAGCTTATTGGGAACCTACAATGAGCAGTTCTTC,CASSLLGTYNEQFF
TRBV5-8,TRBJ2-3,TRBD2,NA,TGTGCCAGCAGCCAACCCCCGGGACTAGACCCGGGTACGCAGTATTTT,CASSQPPGLDPGTQYF
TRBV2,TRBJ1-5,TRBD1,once,TGTGCCAGCGGGGACAGGCTTAATCAGCCCCAGCATTTT,CASGDRLNQPQHF
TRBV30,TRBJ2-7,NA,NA,TGTGCCTGGAGTGTAGTTAGTTACGAGCAGTACTTC,CAWSVVSYEQYF
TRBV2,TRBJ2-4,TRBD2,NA,TGTGCCAGTACGGGGGGGACAGCCAAAAACATTCAGTACTTC,CASTGGTAKNIQYF
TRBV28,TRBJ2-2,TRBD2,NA,TGTGCCAGCAGTTTAGCGGAGCTAGCGGGAGTTGCCGGGGAGCTGTTTTTT,CASSLAELAGVAGELFF
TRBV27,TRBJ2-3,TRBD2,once,TGTGCCAGCAGTATCCAATACTTAGCGGGAGGGCCGAATACGCAGTATTTT,CASSIQYLAGGPNTQYF
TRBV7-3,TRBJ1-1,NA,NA,TGTGCCAGCTCCGAGAGGGGCCCTACGGAAGCTTTCTTT,CASSERGPTEAFF
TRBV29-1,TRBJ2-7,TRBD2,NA,TGCAGCGTTGAAAGTACTAGCGGGACCTACGAGCAGTACTTC,CSVESTSGTYEQYF
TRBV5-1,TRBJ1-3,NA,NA,TGCGCCAGCAGCTGGGGAGAACGGATCTCTGGAAACACCATATATTTT,CASSWGERISGNTIYF
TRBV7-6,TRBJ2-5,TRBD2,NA,TGTGCCAGCAGCGAAAGCGGGATTCGGGTTAGGGAGACCCAGTACTTC,CASSESGIRVRETQYF
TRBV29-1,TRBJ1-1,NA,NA,TGCAGCACCCAAACAGGGATTGGCACTGAAGCTTTCTTT,CSTQTGIGTEAFF
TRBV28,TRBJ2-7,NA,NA,TGTGCCAGTCGAGGGGCAGGGGCCCAGGTAGAGCAGTACTTC,CASRGAGAQVEQYF
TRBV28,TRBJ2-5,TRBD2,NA,TGTGCCAGCAGTTCCCCCTATCTAGCGGGAGCAAGCGAGACCCAGTACTTC,CASSSPYLAGASETQYF
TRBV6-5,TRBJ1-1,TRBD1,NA,TGTGCCAGCAGCTTTAGACAGGGTGAAAAAGCTTTCTTT,CASSFRQGEKAFF